Following are 32 T cell receptor beta chains from one sample sequenced in a study of shared clonotypes between healthy human individuals. Clones were read by immunoSEQ multiplex PCR, and TCRdb kept only the in-frame ones, dropping some. The table includes some 2.1 million clones, roughly 94% detected once. Material: naive CD4+ T cells sorted from blood. The subset was: CD45RA+ positively selected. These receptors all come from a young man in good health.

The chain is built from TRBV4-2 and TRBJ2-7, with 7 bases lining up with TRBD2. The CDR3 covers 15 residues. The ends lost 4 bases at V and 4 bases at J; junction bases unmatched: 10. From germline, CDR1 is LGHNA and CDR2 YNFKEQ. The CDR3 DNA reads as TGTGCCAGCAGCCCCGGGGACGGGGGGTATTACGAGCAGTACTTC. Translated: CASSPGDGGYYEQYF.

J is TRBJ1-4 and V is TRBV29-1; D gene uncertain. V shed 6 bases and J shed 0 bases, with 11 bases lying between them. This CDR3 comprises 14 residues. CDR1 and CDR2 (germline): SQVTM, ANQGSEA. The CDR3 DNA sequence: TGCAGCGTCGCGACCGCTACAACTAATGAAAAACTGTTTTTT. Protein: CSVATATTNEKLFF.

V usage is TRBV28 and J usage is TRBJ1-4; unclear D gene. The V gene lost 4 bases and the J gene lost 6 bases, with 12 bases spanning the gap. Per germline, CDR1 MDHEN and CDR2 SYDVKM. The CDR3 extends over 14 amino acids. The CDR3 bases are TGTGCCAGCAGTTCTCTGACACGAGATGAAAAACTGTTTTTT. It encodes CASSSLTRDEKLFF.

This sequence joins TRBV5-1 and TRBJ1-2, with D maybe TRBD1 (5 bases). V lost 7 bases and J 7 bases, leaving 14 bases between the germline ends. The length of the CDR3 is 12 residues. The germline CDR1 and CDR2 sequences are SGHRS and YFSETQ. Here the CDR3 reads CASGPIGGGYTF. The CDR3 DNA sequence: TGCGCCAGCGGCCCCATCGGGGGTGGCTACACCTTC.

This chain connects TRBV7-9 to TRBJ1-4, with TRBD1 matching over 10 bases. J lost 2 bases, V lost 5 bases, and 5 bases had no gene match. CDR3 length: 16 amino acids. Germline CDR1 SEHNR, CDR2 FQNEAQ (reference sequence). DNA for the CDR3: TGTGCCAGCAGCCCCCGGACAGGGGGTACTAATGAAAAACTGTTTTTT. Translation: CASSPRTGGTNEKLFF.

To note about this clone: Other DNA sequences in this sample translate to the same CDR3. The chain carries TRBV19 and TRBJ1-5, with a weak D call TRBD1 (5 bases). This CDR3 region has 13 residues. Trimming removed 9 bases at V and 2 bases at J, with 11 bases between. Per germline, CDR1 LNHDA and CDR2 SQIVND (reference sequence). The CDR3 region is CASGGAGNQPQHF. The CDR3 region has the DNA TGTGCCAGCGGAGGGGCGGGCAATCAGCCCCAGCATTTT.

A word on this clone: A much larger clonotype is one base distant, so this may be a read error. Here the CDR3 omits its conserved ending phenylalanine or tryptophan, so a read error is the likely source. This sequence joins TRBV7-9 and TRBJ1-1; D is unclear. CDR1 is SEHNR and CDR2 is FQNEAQ in the germline V gene (reference sequence). V was shortened by 6 bases and J by 6 bases, with 14 bases between the two germline ends. This CDR3 has 13 amino acids. The CDR3 spells CASSFAPSAEAFL. The DNA of the CDR3 is TGTGCCAGCAGTTTCGCTCCGTCTGCTGAAGCTTTCCTT.

V usage is TRBV21-1 and J usage is TRBJ2-3. TRBV21-1 is deemed a pseudogene. The CDR3 totals 15 residues. CDR3 sequence reads: CATNGQSTSTDTQYF. CDR3 bases: TGTGCCACCAACGGGCAGTCAACCTCCACAGATACGCAGTATTTT.

The rearrangement joins TRBV6-5 to TRBJ2-5, with TRBD1 matching over 7 bases. Germline lookup yields CDR1 MNHEY and CDR2 SVGAGI. Germline trimming cut 0 bases from V and 4 bases from J; bases unmatched to any gene: 5. The CDR3 contains 15 residues. The CDR3 protein is CASSYSTGLGETQYF. In DNA form, the CDR3 reads TGTGCCAGCAGTTACTCGACAGGGTTGGGAGAGACCCAGTACTTC.

The V gene is TRBV29-1, the J gene TRBJ2-7, with D perhaps assigned TRBD1 or TRBD2 (5 bases each). The CDR3 covers 14 residues. V lost 6 bases and J 2 bases, leaving 17 bases between the germline ends. Germline V gene data show CDR1 as SQVTM and CDR2 as ANQGSEA. This CDR3 is CSVASGTAAYEQYF. The CDR3, as DNA: TGCAGCGTGGCGTCCGGGACGGCCGCCTACGAGCAGTACTTC.

V is TRBV30 and J is TRBJ1-4, with a weak D call TRBD1 (6 bases). Germline V gene sequence: CDR1 GTSNPN, CDR2 SVGIG (reference sequence). V was pared by 2 bases and J by 7 bases, with 11 bases between. The CDR3 spans 13 residues. CDR3: CAWSTGLGEKLFF. Here the CDR3 DNA reads TGTGCCTGGAGTACAGGGCTGGGTGAAAAACTGTTTTTT. The full variable domain, in which reference TRBV30 and TRBJ1-4 provide the parts outside the CDR3, is SQTIHQWPATLVQPVGSPLSLECTVEGTSNPNLYWYRQAAGRGLQLLFYSVGIGQISSEVPQNLSASRPQDRQFILSSKKLLLSDSGFYLCAWSTGLGEKLFFGSGTQLSVL.

With respect to this clone: The same CDR3 arises from other DNA sequences in this sample as well. The chain joins TRBV30 to TRBJ2-3; tentatively, D is TRBD1 or TRBD2 (5 bases each). Germline values: CDR1 GTSNPN, CDR2 SVGIG (reference sequence). Deletions cut 2 bases from V and 2 bases from J, with 11 bases between. This CDR3 has 14 residues. CDR3 in DNA: TGTGCCTGGAGTTCACGGGGCCTCACAGATACGCAGTATTTT. Its translation is CAWSSRGLTDTQYF.

This chain links TRBV2 with TRBJ1-2; no clear D. Trimming stripped 2 bases from V and 1 base from J, with 11 bases between. CDR1 is SNHLY and CDR2 is FYNNEI in the germline V gene. The CDR3 is 15 residues long. CDR3 nucleotides: TGTGCCAGCAGTGAATGGCAGGCCAGTAACTATGGCTACACCTTC. This gives the protein CASSEWQASNYGYTF.

Note on this clone: The same CDR3 is also encoded by other DNA sequences in this sample. The chain combines TRBV30 with TRBJ1-5; D gene unclear. V was shortened by 0 bases and J by 1 base, with 7 bases between the two germline ends. The length of the CDR3 is 14 residues. Per germline, CDR1 GTSNPN and CDR2 SVGIG (reference sequence). The CDR3 DNA reads as TGTGCCTGGAGTGTACTACAGAGCAATCAGCCCCAGCATTTT. Residues: CAWSVLQSNQPQHF.

The chain recombines TRBV18 with TRBJ1-1, with unresolved D. The CDR3 is 12 amino acids. V dropped 5 bases and J dropped 3 bases, with 7 bases sitting between them. CDR1 and CDR2 (germline): KGHSH, LQKENI. DNA for the CDR3: TGTGCCAGCTCAAGGATGGACACTGAAGCTTTCTTT. This codes for CASSRMDTEAFF.

There are many counts of this clone. The gene calls are TRBV14 and TRBJ1-3; possibly TRBD1 for D (6 bases). V gave up 2 bases and J gave up 3 bases, with 11 bases separating them. The V gene's germline CDR1 is SGHDN and CDR2 FVKESK. This CDR3 contains 15 residues. The CDR3 nucleotides read TGTGCCAGCAGCCAAACAGGGATTTATGGAAACACCATATATTTT. Residues: CASSQTGIYGNTIYF.

V is TRBV27 and J is TRBJ2-2; perhaps TRBD1 as D (6 bases). Germline V gene lookup returns CDR1 MNHEY and CDR2 SMNVEV (reference sequence). Trimming removed 1 base at V and 1 base at J, with 10 bases between. The CDR3 consists of 16 residues. The CDR3, as DNA: TGTGCCAGCAGTTTATTGACAGGCTTGAACACCGGGGAGCTGTTTTTT. This encodes CASSLLTGLNTGELFF.

The rearrangement links TRBV28 to TRBJ1-3; D unresolved. Deletions cut 5 bases from V and 4 bases from J, with 15 bases between. The CDR3 contains 15 residues. Germline CDR1 and CDR2: MDHEN and SYDVKM. The CDR3 loop reads CASSTVWAVGNTIYF. CDR3 in DNA: TGTGCCAGCAGTACCGTGTGGGCGGTCGGAAACACCATATATTTT.

The chain has TRBV6-1 and TRBJ1-2; no reliable D call. V lost 2 bases to trimming and J lost 2 bases, with 12 bases between them. CDR1 is MNHNS, CDR2 SASEGT, per germline. The CDR3 consists of 15 residues. This CDR3 is CASSESSSKNYGYTF. CDR3 nucleotides: TGTGCCAGCAGTGAAAGTTCATCTAAAAACTATGGCTACACCTTC.

This clone was seen a single time. This chain connects TRBV2 to TRBJ1-1; D call uncertain. The CDR3 extends over 14 amino acids. V was cut by 7 bases and J by 1 base, with 13 bases left in between. Germline CDR1 SNHLY, CDR2 FYNNEI. CDR3 sequence (DNA): TGTGCCAGCAAGTCCACGGGATCGAACACTGAAGCTTTCTTT. Its translation: CASKSTGSNTEAFF.

Worth noting for this clone: The same CDR3 is also encoded by other DNA sequences in this sample. The chain carries TRBV5-1 and TRBJ1-4, with D unresolved. Trimming cost V 3 bases and J 0 bases, with 9 bases left between them. CDR3 length: 15 amino acids. CDR1 SGHRS and CDR2 YFSETQ come from the germline V gene. The CDR3 is CASSSGRTTNEKLFF. CDR3 sequence (DNA): TGCGCCAGCAGCTCCGGCAGAACAACTAATGAAAAACTGTTTTTT.

The V call is TRBV6-5, the J call TRBJ2-7; TRBD1 aligns across 9 bases. This CDR3 has 15 amino acids. V trimming: 7 bases; J trimming: 5 bases; junction bases outside the gene matches: 12. Germline V gives CDR1 MNHEY, CDR2 SVGAGI. CDR3 in amino acids: CASTRGDRESHEQYF. The CDR3, as DNA: TGTGCCAGCACCCGCGGGGACAGGGAATCCCACGAGCAGTACTTC.

In DNA, the CDR3 is TGTGCCAGCAGCCCTGGGACAGTCCAAGAGACCCAGTACTTC. As protein: CASSPGTVQETQYF. This chain links TRBV27 with TRBJ2-5; 7 nucleotides match TRBD1. From germline, CDR1 is MNHEY and CDR2 SMNVEV (reference sequence). V shed 6 bases and J 1 base; nucleotides not matched to a gene: 5. This CDR3 is 14 amino acids long.

The CDR3 DNA reads as TGCGCCAGCAGCCGCCAGATCCTACAGGGACTTGATCAGCCCCAGCATTTT. Its translation is CASSRQILQGLDQPQHF. The chain joins TRBV23-1 to TRBJ1-5, with D maybe TRBD1 (6 bases). TRBV23-1 is an open reading frame whose function is uncertain. Trimming left V 6 bases short and J 5 bases short, with 23 bases between. This CDR3 region has 17 residues.

This chain connects TRBV2 to TRBJ2-2; 8 nucleotides line up with TRBD2. The CDR3 length is 14 residues. Per germline, CDR1 SNHLY and CDR2 FYNNEI. V was pared by 8 bases and J by 4 bases, with 6 bases of the junction left unmatched. The CDR3 bases are TGTGCCAGCCGGAGCGGGGGAGCCACCGGGGAGCTGTTTTTT. Amino acids: CASRSGGATGELFF.

This chain uses TRBV27 with TRBJ2-1; D ambiguous. Germline CDR1 reads MNHEY; CDR2 reads SMNVEV (reference sequence). This CDR3 contains 9 residues. CDR3 nucleotides: TGTGGCTCCTACAATGAGCAGTTCTTC. The encoded protein is CGSYNEQFF.

The V and J genes are TRBV13 and TRBJ1-3; D uncertain. The ends were cut back, 1 base at V and 0 bases at J, with 4 bases in the middle. Germline CDR1 is PRHDT and CDR2 is FYEKMQ (reference sequence). This CDR3 contains 14 residues. The CDR3 sequence is CASSLEDSGNTIYF. The CDR3 DNA follows: TGTGCCAGCAGCTTAGAAGACTCTGGAAACACCATATATTTT.

The DNA for the CDR3 is TGCGCCAGCAGTGAGAACGGTAGCAATCAGCCCCAGCATTTT. It is translated as CASSENGSNQPQHF. The V call is TRBV10-2, the J call TRBJ1-5; D is undetermined. The germline CDR1 and CDR2 sequences are WSHSY and SAAADI. V gave up 2 bases and J gave up 0 bases, with 5 bases separating them. The CDR3 loop spans 14 amino acids.

Remarks on this clone: At one end, the junction sequence differs from germline, possibly due to a read error. The rearrangement uses TRBV7-7 and TRBJ2-3; perhaps TRBD2 as D (6 bases). Germline V CDR1 and CDR2: SSHAT, FNYEAQ (reference sequence). CDR3 length: 15 amino acids. This chain's CDR3 is CASSFSGGDTDTQYF. CDR3 sequence (DNA): TGTGCTAGCAGCTTTAGCGGAGGGGACACAGATACGCAGTATTTT.

The rearrangement uses TRBV6-1 and TRBJ2-7, with TRBD1 matching 8 bases. Germline trimming cut 3 bases from V and 5 bases from J; bases unmatched to any gene: 9. CDR3 length: 15 amino acids. The V gene's germline CDR1 is MNHNS and CDR2 SASEGT. Here the CDR3 DNA reads TGTGCCAGCAGTGAGTTAGGACAGGGCTGGGACGAGCAGTACTTC. Encoded protein: CASSELGQGWDEQYF.

J is TRBJ2-7 and V is TRBV30, with no clear D. This CDR3 comprises 12 residues. The germline V gene encodes CDR1 GTSNPN and CDR2 SVGIG (reference sequence). Trimming left V 2 bases short and J 3 bases short, with 8 bases between. The DNA of the CDR3 is TGTGCCTGGAGTAAGGGTAACTACGAGCAGTACTTC. It translates to CAWSKGNYEQYF.

The genes are TRBV19 and TRBJ2-7, with 10 bases identical to TRBD1. The germline CDR1 and CDR2 sequences are LNHDA and SQIVND (reference sequence). The CDR3 consists of 19 residues. Losses at the gene ends were 5 bases for V and 4 bases for J; bases not matched to a gene: 20. The CDR3 is CASSPKPAIRDRGPYEQYF. CDR3 DNA: TGTGCCAGTAGTCCAAAGCCCGCAATCCGGGACAGGGGTCCTTACGAGCAGTACTTC.